Below are 32 T cell receptor beta chains sequenced from a single sample in a study of T-cell reconstitution after alpha-beta-depleted transplantation in children. Molecular barcoding with unique molecular identifiers was used for the TCRbeta library. Each CDR3 protein gets one entry after TCRdb re-called the PCR reads with MiXCR. The data show 98,000 or so distinct CDR3 sequences, approximately 6% seen once. The sample here was PBMCs, mostly from graft donor cells, taken 360 days after TCRalphabeta/CD19-depleted stem cell transplant. Receptors were obtained from a male patient between 2 and 10 years old who had a stem cell transplant for acute lymphoblastic leukemia, so the T cells may come from the graft donor.

There are many counts of this clonotype. The CDR3 loop reads CASSFSGGARNEQFF. CDR3 coding DNA: TGCGCCAGCAGCTTTAGCGGGGGGGCGAGGAATGAGCAGTTCTTC. V gene TRBV5-1 combines with J gene TRBJ2-1; 11 nucleotides line up with TRBD2. The junction had 5 bases not matched to a gene; V was cut back by 2 bases and J by 7 bases. Germline CDR1 SGHRS, CDR2 YFSETQ. CDR3 length equals 15 residues.

This clonotype has at least ten counts. The DNA for the CDR3 is TGTGCCAGCAGCCCCTCAGGGGACGGGGAGCTGTTTTTT. It yields the protein CASSPSGDGELFF. The gene calls are TRBV6-1 and TRBJ2-2; D is perhaps TRBD1 (6 bases). V lost 6 bases, J lost 7 bases, and 12 bases lay in between. CDR1 and CDR2 (germline): MNHNS, SASEGT. CDR3 length: 13 residues.

This clonotype was detected many times. This chain joins TRBV6-1 and TRBJ1-1; D gene unclear. V lost 6 bases, J lost 0 bases, and 20 bases lay in between. CDR3 length equals 17 residues. Germline CDR1 is MNHNS and CDR2 is SASEGT. In nucleotides, the CDR3 is TGTGCCAGCAGGGGCGACAAAGCCAGATTCATGAACACTGAAGCTTTCTTT. As protein: CASRGDKARFMNTEAFF.

In its sample, this clonotype was seen a few times. The chain employs TRBV11-3 and TRBJ1-3; no clear D. Deletions cut 6 bases from V and 0 bases from J, with 9 bases between. CDR3 length equals 14 residues. Germline loops: CDR1 SGHNT, CDR2 YENEEA. The CDR3 coding sequence is TGTGCCAGCAGAGGAATGGGCTCTGGAAACACCATATATTTT. It is translated as CASRGMGSGNTIYF.

This clonotype occurred a few times. The chain is built from TRBV6-2 or TRBV6-3 and TRBJ2-7; 7 nucleotides match TRBD1. The germline V gene encodes CDR1 MNHEY and CDR2 SVGEGT. J gave up 2 bases and V 0 bases, and 7 bases lay outside the gene matches. The CDR3 sequence is 16 residues long. CDR3 protein: CASSYSGTDRTYEQYF. In nucleotides, the CDR3 is TGTGCCAGCAGTTACTCAGGGACAGACCGGACCTACGAGCAGTACTTC.

The count of this clonotype is one. V is TRBV12-3 or TRBV12-4 and J is TRBJ1-4, with 11 bases fitting TRBD1. This CDR3 is 14 amino acids long. V gave up 5 bases and J gave up 8 bases; unmatched junction bases: 4. The CDR3 nucleotides read TGTGCCAGCAGTGGGGGACAGGGGGAGGAAAAACTGTTTTTT. This gives the protein CASSGGQGEEKLFF.

This clonotype showed up many times. The chain has TRBV27 and TRBJ2-2; 7 bases fit TRBD1. Germline V CDR1 and CDR2: MNHEY, SMNVEV (reference sequence). The CDR3 consists of 16 residues. The V gene end was trimmed by 8 bases and the J gene end by 1 base; junction bases not matched to a gene: 10. In DNA form, the CDR3 reads TGTGCCAGCGGGACAGACCTTATCTTGAACACCGGGGAGCTGTTTTTT. Its translation is CASGTDLILNTGELFF.

This clonotype was detected a few times. V and J are TRBV14 and TRBJ1-1, with D tentatively TRBD1 (6 bases). Trimming cost V 1 base and J 0 bases, with 15 bases left between them. This CDR3 is 17 amino acids long. The V gene's germline CDR1 is SGHDN and CDR2 FVKESK. The CDR3 reads CASSQAHHRALNTEAFF. In DNA form, the CDR3 reads TGTGCCAGCAGCCAAGCCCATCACAGGGCCCTGAACACTGAAGCTTTCTTT. Full variable domain (outside the CDR3, taken from reference TRBV14 and TRBJ1-1): EAGVTQFPSHSVIEKGQTVTLRCDPISGHDNLYWYRRVMGKEIKFLLHFVKESKQDESGMPNNRFLAERTGGTYSTLKVQPAELEDSGVYFCASSQAHHRALNTEAFFGQGTRLTVV.

This clonotype was recorded many times. The CDR3 nucleotides read TGTGCCAGCAGTTTAATAGTCGGGAGGGTTGGCATCGGGGAGCTGTTTTTT. Residues: CASSLIVGRVGIGELFF. The chain combines TRBV12-3 or TRBV12-4 with TRBJ2-2, with 8 bases lining up with TRBD2. CDR3 length: 17 amino acids. The V and J ends lost 2 bases and 7 bases, in that order; junction bases with no gene match: 12.

This clonotype was observed many times. The rearrangement links TRBV7-2 to TRBJ2-7; 7 positions match TRBD2. The CDR3 consists of 16 residues. V trimming: 2 bases; J trimming: 1 base; junction bases outside the gene matches: 8. Germline V CDR1 and CDR2: SGHTA, FQGNSA. CDR3: CASSLWLSGISYEQYF. The CDR3 DNA follows: TGTGCCAGCAGCTTATGGCTCAGCGGGATATCCTACGAGCAGTACTTC.

The chain recombines TRBV29-1 with TRBJ2-7; D unclear. The length of the CDR3 is 13 residues. CDR1 and CDR2 (germline): SQVTM, ANQGSEA. The V end was cut by 4 bases, the J end by 0 bases, with 10 bases between. This CDR3 reads CSVGGVLSYEQYF. CDR3 sequence (DNA): TGCAGCGTTGGAGGCGTCCTCTCCTACGAGCAGTACTTC.

The chain links TRBV10-2 to TRBJ2-3; 7 bases map to TRBD1. The CDR3 spans 17 residues. V was pared by 7 bases and J by 2 bases, with 15 bases of the junction left unmatched. The V gene's germline CDR1 is WSHSY and CDR2 SAAADI. Here the CDR3 reads CASIDRVFRRFTDTQYF. The CDR3 nucleotides read TGCGCCAGCATCGACAGGGTGTTTCGCCGATTCACAGATACGCAGTATTTT.

This clonotype appeared many times. The J gene is TRBJ2-1, the V gene TRBV2; 15 bases map to TRBD2. The CDR3 totals 16 residues. Germline lookup yields CDR1 SNHLY and CDR2 FYNNEI. J gave up 6 bases and V 6 bases, and 6 bases lay outside the gene matches. The CDR3 sequence: CASSGLAGGLINEQFF. The CDR3 DNA follows: TGTGCCAGCAGCGGACTAGCGGGGGGGCTTATCAATGAGCAGTTCTTC.

This clonotype was counted only a few times. The chain has TRBV7-9 and TRBJ2-2, with TRBD1 matching 10 bases. The CDR3 is made up of 16 amino acids. Germline V lookup: CDR1 SEHNR, CDR2 FQNEAQ (reference sequence). V dropped 4 bases and J dropped 7; count of bases not matched to a gene: 9. CDR3 sequence: CASSSPGTGVIGELFF. The CDR3 nucleotides read TGTGCCAGCAGCTCCCCCGGGACAGGGGTTATCGGGGAGCTGTTTTTT.

This clonotype showed up just a few times. CDR3 in amino acids: CASGRLYRDRGPRNTEAFF. The CDR3 DNA reads TGTGCTAGTGGCCGACTCTACCGGGACAGGGGGCCTCGGAACACTGAAGCTTTCTTT. The chain employs TRBV12-5 and TRBJ1-1, with TRBD1 matching 12 bases. Trimming cost V 6 bases and J 1 base; bases outside gene matches: 15. The CDR3 length is 19 residues. CDR1 and CDR2 (germline): LGHNT, FRNRAP.

V and J are TRBV29-1 and TRBJ2-7, with D hard to call. There are 15 residues in the CDR3. Germline lookup yields CDR1 SQVTM and CDR2 ANQGSEA. V lost 4 bases, J lost 1 base, and 17 bases lay in between. In DNA, the CDR3 is TGCAGCGTTGGAGGACGCAAATACGCTTCCTACGAGCAGTACTTC. The encoded protein is CSVGGRKYASYEQYF.

This clonotype was counted ten times or more. The rearrangement uses TRBV2 and TRBJ2-5, with D possibly TRBD2 on 5 matching bases. The CDR3 has 15 amino acids. In germline, CDR1 is SNHLY, CDR2 FYNNEI. Trimming took 0 bases from V and 3 from J, leaving 11 bases between them. For the CDR3, the DNA is TGTGCCAGCAGTGAAGCGCTTTGGGAGAAAGAGACCCAGTACTTC. It encodes CASSEALWEKETQYF. Filled out from reference TRBV2 and TRBJ2-5, the complete variable domain reads EPEVTQTPSHQVTQMGQEVILRCVPISNHLYFYWYRQILGQKVEFLVSFYNNEISEKSEIFDDQFSVERPDGSNFTLKIRSTKLEDSAMYFCASSEALWEKETQYFGPGTRLLVL.

This clonotype was detected many times. The CDR3 region has the DNA TGCAGTGCTGCCGGACAGGGCCACACCTACAATGAGCAGTTCTTC. Amino acid sequence: CSAAGQGHTYNEQFF. The chain couples TRBV20-1 to TRBJ2-1; 8 bases map to TRBD1. Germline CDR1 DFQATT, CDR2 SNEGSKA (reference sequence). This CDR3 has 15 amino acids. J gave up 2 bases and V 5 bases, and 8 bases lay outside the gene matches.

This clonotype was detected many times. The V call is TRBV9, the J call TRBJ2-3; D is unresolved. Germline CDR1 SGDLS, CDR2 YYNGEE. With 0 bases removed from V and 3 bases from J, the gap between germline ends came to 11 bases. This CDR3 comprises 15 residues. The CDR3 spells CASSVGLGDTDTQYF. The CDR3 DNA is TGTGCCAGCAGCGTAGGGTTAGGCGATACAGATACGCAGTATTTT.

Ten or more counts support this clonotype. The J gene is TRBJ2-7, the V gene TRBV7-9; D may be TRBD1 or TRBD2 (5 bases each). The length of the CDR3 is 13 residues. V was cut by 5 bases and J by 1 base, with 9 bases left in between. Germline CDR1 reads SEHNR; CDR2 reads FQNEAQ (reference sequence). The CDR3: CASSGDRSYEQYF. DNA of the CDR3: TGTGCCAGCAGCGGGGACCGTTCCTACGAGCAGTACTTC.

This clonotype was seen repeatedly, ten times or more. J is TRBJ2-7 and V is TRBV9; D may be TRBD1 or TRBD2 (5 bases each). CDR3 length equals 15 residues. Germline values: CDR1 SGDLS, CDR2 YYNGEE. Between the trimmed V and J ends, which lost 0 bases and 6 bases, there was a span of 16 bases. The CDR3 sequence: CASSVGEGPLPEQYF. The DNA for the CDR3 is TGTGCCAGCAGCGTAGGAGAGGGGCCCTTGCCCGAGCAGTACTTC. Together with reference TRBV9 and TRBJ2-7, the CDR3 gives the full variable domain: DSGVTQTPKHLITATGQRVTLRCSPRSGDLSVYWYQQSLDQGLQFLIQYYNGEERAKGNILERFSAQQFPDLHSELNLSSLELGDSALYFCASSVGEGPLPEQYFGPGTRLTVT.

This chain connects TRBV28 to TRBJ2-7; maybe TRBD1 (5 bases). V lost 6 bases and J lost 2, with 8 bases in between. Germline V CDR1 and CDR2: MDHEN, SYDVKM. The length of the CDR3 is 12 residues. CDR3 protein: CASRLTAYEQYF. In DNA, the CDR3 is TGTGCCAGCAGACTGACAGCCTACGAGCAGTACTTC.

This clonotype was detected many times. The chain is built from TRBV10-2 and TRBJ1-6; D not certain. The CDR3 is made up of 14 amino acids. CDR1 is WSHSY and CDR2 is SAAADI in the germline V gene. Trimming took off 10 bases at V and 4 bases at J, with 14 bases between the two ends. The CDR3, as DNA: TGCGCCACCTCCGAGACGGCTTATAATTCACCCCTCCACTTT. It encodes CATSETAYNSPLHF.

The chain links TRBV9 to TRBJ2-7; 9 bases match TRBD2. The CDR3 is made up of 15 amino acids. J gave up 4 bases and V 3 bases, and 8 bases lay outside the gene matches. Per germline, CDR1 SGDLS and CDR2 YYNGEE. DNA for the CDR3: TGTGCCAGCAGCGCCCCCGGGACTAGCTGGTACGAGCAGTACTTC. It translates to CASSAPGTSWYEQYF.

At least ten counts were recorded for this clonotype. This sequence joins TRBV4-3 and TRBJ1-5; a weak D match, TRBD1 (6 bases). The CDR3 contains 15 residues. V lost 0 bases and J lost 9, with 15 bases in between. Germline V gives CDR1 LGHNA, CDR2 YSLEER. As DNA, the CDR3 is TGCGCCAGCAGCCAAGATAGGGGGGATGGCCTGCCCCAGCATTTT. Translation: CASSQDRGDGLPQHF.

This sequence joins TRBV6-2 or TRBV6-3 and TRBJ2-5; no firm D call. Trimming shortened V by 4 bases and J by 3 bases, and 9 bases separated the two germline ends. From germline, CDR1 is MNHEY and CDR2 SVGEGT. This CDR3 region has 13 residues. The CDR3 DNA follows: TGTGCCAGCAGTTTACTACTTAAAGAGACCCAGTACTTC. Residues: CASSLLLKETQYF.

A note on this clonotype: One base away lies a much larger clone, so this may be a sequencing read error. This rearrangement joins TRBV12-3 or TRBV12-4 to TRBJ2-5, with D possibly being TRBD1 (6 bases). Trimming took 3 bases from V and 5 from J, leaving 16 bases between them. This CDR3 is 15 amino acids long. Here the CDR3 DNA reads TGTGCCAGCAGTTTGGGCAGGGGAGATTTGGAGACCCAGTACTTC. Protein sequence: CASSLGRGDLETQYF.

This clonotype was picked up a small number of times. This rearrangement joins TRBV4-3 to TRBJ2-7; D perhaps matches TRBD2 (5 bases). V shed 1 base and J shed 2 bases, with 9 bases lying between them. The CDR3 is 14 amino acids. The germline V gene has CDR1 LGHNA and CDR2 YSLEER. The CDR3 region is CASSQGAGAYEQYF. The CDR3 DNA reads as TGCGCCAGCAGCCAAGGAGCCGGGGCCTACGAGCAGTACTTC.

This clonotype has a count of ten or more. V usage is TRBV2 and J usage is TRBJ2-7; 10 nucleotides align to TRBD1. This CDR3 is built from 15 residues. The germline V gene has CDR1 SNHLY and CDR2 FYNNEI. V dropped 5 bases and J dropped 1; count of bases not matched to a gene: 5. DNA of the CDR3: TGTGCCAGCAGTTCGGACAGGGGGAGTTCCTACGAGCAGTACTTC. Translation gives CASSSDRGSSYEQYF.

The table lists this clonotype with many counts. The gene calls are TRBV12-3 or TRBV12-4 and TRBJ2-3; 9 positions match TRBD2. CDR3 size: 17 residues. V shed 6 bases and J 3 bases; nucleotides not matched to a gene: 13. CDR3 DNA: TGTGCCAGCAGCAAAGACCAGCGGGAGGCAGGTACAGATACGCAGTATTTT. Translation gives CASSKDQREAGTDTQYF.

This clonotype came up many times. This chain links TRBV7-2 with TRBJ1-2, with TRBD1 identical over 7 bases. Germline loops: CDR1 SGHTA, CDR2 FQGNSA. J gave up 4 bases and V 5 bases, and 4 bases lay outside the gene matches. The CDR3 runs to 13 residues. The DNA of the CDR3 is TGTGCCAGCAGCCAGGGGGTACGCTATGGCTACACCTTC. Amino acids: CASSQGVRYGYTF.

The chain employs TRBV7-2 and TRBJ2-1; 7 bases agree with TRBD2. The V segment lost 2 bases and the J segment 0 bases; nucleotides outside the gene matches: 4. Germline assignment: CDR1 SGHTA and CDR2 FQGNSA. The CDR3 loop spans 16 amino acids. The CDR3: CASSLWGGSSYNEQFF. CDR3 DNA: TGTGCCAGCAGCTTATGGGGGGGGAGCTCCTACAATGAGCAGTTCTTC.